The 22 T cell receptor beta chains listed next were all sequenced from one sample in a study of CD8 T cells in Susac syndrome. An amount of RNA that ranged from roughly 0.5 to 1 ug was reverse transcribed with random hexamers. One entry per CDR3 protein, called by TCRdb with MiXCR from the immunoSEQ multiplex PCR reads. Of 150,000 to 250,000 distinct CDR3 sequences listed, over 90% are singletons. The sequenced sample consisted of CD4+ T cells from PBMCs. The receptor source for this set is a human donor with multiple sclerosis.

This chain connects TRBV30 to TRBJ2-7, with unresolved D. Per germline, CDR1 GTSNPN and CDR2 SVGIG (reference sequence). This CDR3 has 12 amino acids. V was shortened by 3 bases and J by 6 bases, with 12 bases between the two germline ends. The CDR3 region is CAWSERVGEQYF. The CDR3 coding sequence is TGTGCCTGGAGCGAAAGGGTAGGCGAGCAGTACTTC.

V and J are TRBV29-1 and TRBJ1-5, with unresolved D. Trimming left V 7 bases short and J 2 bases short, with 12 bases between. The CDR3 spans 13 residues. Germline loops: CDR1 SQVTM, CDR2 ANQGSEA. This chain's CDR3 is CSASLARNQPQHF. The CDR3 DNA sequence: TGCAGCGCTTCATTAGCTCGCAATCAGCCCCAGCATTTT.

This sequence joins TRBV30 and TRBJ2-1, with D unresolved. CDR1 is GTSNPN, CDR2 SVGIG, per germline (reference sequence). V shed 0 bases and J shed 0 bases, with 12 bases lying between them. The CDR3 extends over 16 amino acids. The CDR3 DNA follows: TGTGCCTGGAGTGTTAGACGCCGGCTCTCCTACAATGAGCAGTTCTTC. Its protein product is CAWSVRRRLSYNEQFF. Full variable domain (outside the CDR3, taken from reference TRBV30 and TRBJ2-1): SQTIHQWPATLVQPVGSPLSLECTVEGTSNPNLYWYRQAAGRGLQLLFYSVGIGQISSEVPQNLSASRPQDRQFILSSKKLLLSDSGFYLCAWSVRRRLSYNEQFFGPGTRLTVL.

The chain couples TRBV24-1 to TRBJ2-1; the match to TRBD2 covers 8 bases. This CDR3 comprises 13 residues. Germline CDR1 reads KGHDR; CDR2 reads SFDVKD. The V and J ends lost 12 bases and 1 base, in that order; junction bases with no gene match: 4. CDR3 region: CAESGGSYNEQFF. The CDR3 bases are TGTGCCGAAAGCGGGGGTTCCTACAATGAGCAGTTCTTC.

The V gene is TRBV11-2, the J gene TRBJ2-5; D gene ambiguous. The CDR3 extends over 14 amino acids. Per the germline V gene, CDR1 is SGHAT and CDR2 is FQNNGV. The ends were cut back, 3 bases at V and 5 bases at J, with 13 bases in the middle. In nucleotides, the CDR3 is TGTGCCAGCAGCTTTTTCCCTAATCGGGAGACCCAGTACTTC. The encoded protein is CASSFFPNRETQYF.

The V gene is TRBV29-1, the J gene TRBJ2-7; 10 nucleotides align to TRBD1. The CDR3 contains 13 residues. Losses at the gene ends were 4 bases for V and 6 bases for J; bases not matched to a gene: 6. Germline loops: CDR1 SQVTM, CDR2 ANQGSEA. This CDR3 is CSVAGQGLSEQYF. CDR3 sequence (DNA): TGCAGCGTTGCGGGACAGGGGTTATCCGAGCAGTACTTC.

The chain recombines TRBV30 with TRBJ2-3, with D hard to call. CDR3 length: 12 residues. The germline gives CDR1 GTSNPN, CDR2 SVGIG (reference sequence). V shed 1 base and J shed 6 bases, with 8 bases lying between them. CDR3 in amino acids: CAWSEQTDTQYF. The CDR3 bases are TGTGCCTGGAGTGAACAAACGGATACGCAGTATTTT. Combining the CDR3 with reference TRBV30 and TRBJ2-3 gives the whole variable domain SQTIHQWPATLVQPVGSPLSLECTVEGTSNPNLYWYRQAAGRGLQLLFYSVGIGQISSEVPQNLSASRPQDRQFILSSKKLLLSDSGFYLCAWSEQTDTQYFGPGTRLTVL.

This rearrangement joins TRBV12-3 or TRBV12-4 to TRBJ1-5; 12 positions match TRBD1. CDR3 length: 17 amino acids. V was pared by 5 bases and J by 4 bases, with 9 bases of the junction left unmatched. The CDR3 DNA sequence: TGTGCCAGCAGTGCTAGTACGGGACAGGGGGCTAATCAGCCCCAGCATTTT. Translation gives CASSASTGQGANQPQHF.

V gene TRBV18 combines with J gene TRBJ1-1; D unclear. Trimming cost V 6 bases and J 5 bases, with 16 bases left between them. CDR3 size: 14 residues. In germline, CDR1 is KGHSH, CDR2 LQKENI. The chain's CDR3 is CASSQWAPETEAFF. The CDR3 DNA reads TGTGCCAGCTCCCAATGGGCCCCTGAGACTGAAGCTTTCTTT.

The J gene is TRBJ2-7, the V gene TRBV20-1; D is unclear. The CDR3 runs to 11 residues. CDR1 is DFQATT, CDR2 SNEGSKA, per germline (reference sequence). Trimming took 6 bases from V and 7 from J, leaving 13 bases between them. CDR3 region: CSASGYGEQYF. In DNA, the CDR3 is TGCAGTGCCTCTGGATACGGGGAGCAGTACTTC.

In nucleotides, the CDR3 is TGTGCCAGCGGGGACAGGGTGGACACCGGGGAGCTGTTTTTT. Its translation: CASGDRVDTGELFF. J is TRBJ2-2 and V is TRBV12-3 or TRBV12-4; 9 bases line up with TRBD1. The CDR3 covers 14 residues. Trimming cost V 8 bases and J 3 bases; bases outside gene matches: 4.

This chain links TRBV6-5 with TRBJ2-1; D remains unclear. This CDR3 spans 12 amino acids. The germline V gene has CDR1 MNHEY and CDR2 SVGAGI. V shed 6 bases and J shed 8 bases, with 11 bases lying between them. The CDR3 nucleotides are TGTGCCAGCAGCTCCCTTAGGGATGAGCAGTTCTTC. This translates into CASSSLRDEQFF.

The chain carries TRBV6-5 and TRBJ2-7; TRBD1 matches 7 bases. The ends lost 6 bases at V and 7 bases at J; junction bases unmatched: 9. In germline, CDR1 is MNHEY, CDR2 SVGAGI. CDR3 length: 13 residues. The CDR3 here is CASSRQGIREQYF. CDR3 bases: TGTGCCAGCAGCCGACAGGGAATAAGGGAGCAGTACTTC.

This chain links TRBV30 with TRBJ2-1, with D possibly being TRBD2 (6 bases). This CDR3 region has 12 residues. In germline, CDR1 is GTSNPN, CDR2 SVGIG (reference sequence). The germline V and J ends were trimmed by 2 bases and 7 bases, with 9 bases remaining between them. The CDR3 region is CAWSLRGNEQFF. CDR3 DNA sequence: TGTGCCTGGAGTCTTCGGGGGAATGAGCAGTTCTTC.

This sequence joins TRBV2 and TRBJ2-5, with 14 bases fitting TRBD2. Germline assignment: CDR1 SNHLY and CDR2 FYNNEI. V shed 6 bases and J 4 bases; nucleotides not matched to a gene: 13. CDR3 length: 18 residues. The CDR3 bases are TGTGCCAGCAGGACTAGCGGGAGGGCCATGGTATCTTCAGAGACCCAGTACTTC. The encoded protein is CASRTSGRAMVSSETQYF.

V is TRBV3-1 and J is TRBJ1-6; D gene unclear. Trimming removed 4 bases from V and 6 bases from J, with 13 bases in between. CDR3 size: 15 residues. Looked up from germline, CDR1 is LGHDT and CDR2 is YNNKEL (reference sequence). DNA for the CDR3: TGTGCCAGCAGCCGAAGGGCGGCCTCTAATTCACCCCTCCACTTT. This sequence encodes CASSRRAASNSPLHF.

This chain connects TRBV24-1 to TRBJ1-2, with 10 bases lining up with TRBD1. This CDR3 is built from 16 residues. Germline V gene sequence: CDR1 KGHDR, CDR2 SFDVKD. With V trimmed by 3 bases and J by 2 bases, 5 bases remained unmatched. CDR3 protein: CATSDPRQGANYGYTF. The CDR3, as DNA: TGTGCCACCAGTGATCCCAGACAGGGGGCGAACTATGGCTACACCTTC.

The V gene is TRBV13, the J gene TRBJ2-3; D remains unclear. Germline assignment: CDR1 PRHDT and CDR2 FYEKMQ (reference sequence). CDR3 length equals 13 residues. Deletions cut 5 bases from V and 5 bases from J, with 11 bases between. The CDR3 reads CASSLRAGDTQYF. CDR3 nucleotides: TGTGCCAGCAGCCTCCGAGCTGGAGATACGCAGTATTTT.

This sequence joins TRBV30 and TRBJ2-7; the match to TRBD1 covers 7 bases. The V gene's germline CDR1 is GTSNPN and CDR2 SVGIG (reference sequence). Trimming removed 3 bases from V and 2 bases from J; junction bases left unmatched: 16. The CDR3 sequence is 17 residues long. CDR3 sequence reads: CAWSERTGRRGAYEQYF. The CDR3 DNA follows: TGTGCCTGGAGCGAGAGGACAGGAAGACGGGGAGCCTACGAGCAGTACTTC.

The rearrangement uses TRBV5-6 and TRBJ2-1; D remains unclear. The CDR3 totals 12 residues. CDR1 and CDR2 (germline): SGHDT, YYEEEE. The V gene lost 1 base and the J gene lost 7 bases, with 6 bases spanning the gap. CDR3 in amino acids: CASSLLKNEQFF. The CDR3 DNA reads TGTGCCAGCAGCTTGTTAAAAAATGAGCAGTTCTTC.

This chain uses TRBV20-1 with TRBJ2-7; 8 bases line up with TRBD1. The CDR3 is 13 residues long. The germline V gene has CDR1 DFQATT and CDR2 SNEGSKA (reference sequence). Trimming removed 4 bases from V and 2 bases from J; junction bases left unmatched: 4. DNA for the CDR3: TGCAGTGCTACGGACAGGGAACCCTACGAGCAGTACTTC. Protein: CSATDREPYEQYF.

The rearrangement links TRBV7-8 to TRBJ2-7, with 7 bases fitting TRBD2. The length of the CDR3 is 12 residues. Germline-derived CDR1 and CDR2 are SGHVS and FQNEAQ. V trimming: 1 base; J trimming: 12 bases; junction bases outside the gene matches: 6. The CDR3 protein is CASSLERGRRYF. The CDR3 bases are TGTGCCAGCAGCTTAGAGCGGGGCCGAAGGTACTTC.